What follows are 26 T cell receptor beta chains derived from one specimen sequenced in a study of blood T cell repertoires in COVID-19. The repertoire was sequenced with immunoSEQ multiplex PCR; TCRdb's copy has only in-frame clones and lacks some. The data show under 250,000 clones, over 75% seen once. The material sequenced was peripheral blood. These receptors all stem from a woman aged 40 to 50 with acute or convalescent COVID-19.

This chain uses TRBV24-1 with TRBJ2-1; possible D gene TRBD2, 5 bases. V lost 3 bases and J lost 8, with 7 bases in between. Germline values: CDR1 KGHDR, CDR2 SFDVKD. This CDR3 region has 12 residues. CDR3 loop: CATSDGRDEQFF. CDR3 in DNA: TGTGCCACCAGTGATGGGCGGGATGAGCAGTTCTTC.

The CDR3 sequence: CASSEIVGQTGTGELFF. The DNA for the CDR3 is TGCGCCAGCAGTGAGATCGTAGGACAGACTGGGACCGGGGAGCTGTTTTTT. The rearrangement uses TRBV10-1 and TRBJ2-2, with a tentative D call TRBD1 (6 bases). Trimming left V 2 bases short and J 5 bases short, with 18 bases between. This CDR3 is 17 amino acids long. Germline V gene data show CDR1 as WNHNN and CDR2 as SYGVQD (reference sequence).

V usage is TRBV9 and J usage is TRBJ1-1, with 8 bases aligning to TRBD1. Germline trimming cut 6 bases from V and 6 bases from J; bases unmatched to any gene: 7. The CDR3 loop spans 13 amino acids. The germline V gene has CDR1 SGDLS and CDR2 YYNGEE. The CDR3 protein is CASTDRGNAEAFF. In DNA form, the CDR3 reads TGTGCCAGCACCGACAGGGGTAACGCTGAAGCTTTCTTT.

This clone was seen only once. This rearrangement joins TRBV7-6 to TRBJ1-1, with unresolved D. The CDR3 consists of 13 residues. The V gene lost 2 bases and the J gene lost 4 bases, with 8 bases spanning the gap. In germline, CDR1 is SGHVS, CDR2 FNYEAQ. CDR3 region: CASSLLTVTEAFF. Here the CDR3 DNA reads TGTGCCAGCAGCTTACTTACAGTCACTGAAGCTTTCTTT. The variable domain in full, completed from reference TRBV7-6 and TRBJ1-1, reads GAGVSQSPRYKVTKRGQDVALRCDPISGHVSLYWYRQALGQGPEFLTYFNYEAQQDKSGLPNDRFSAERPEGSISTLTIQRTEQRDSAMYRCASSLLTVTEAFFGQGTRLTVV.

The chain links TRBV18 to TRBJ1-5, with D hard to call. This CDR3 region has 14 residues. V was trimmed by 1 base and J by 7 bases, leaving 11 bases between them. The germline V gene encodes CDR1 KGHSH and CDR2 LQKENI. The CDR3 DNA reads TGTGCCAGCTCACCACGGGAGGGTCAACAGCCCCAGCATTTT. This translates into CASSPREGQQPQHF.

This clone was counted once. This chain joins TRBV27 and TRBJ1-6; TRBD1 matches at 8 bases. V lost 5 bases to trimming and J lost 0 bases; unmatched junction nucleotides: 6. Germline V gene data show CDR1 as MNHEY and CDR2 as SMNVEV (reference sequence). This CDR3 is 17 amino acids long. The CDR3 spells CASSLRQGSSYNSPLHF. CDR3 in DNA: TGTGCCAGCAGTCTACGACAGGGGAGCTCCTATAATTCACCCCTCCACTTT.

The rearrangement joins TRBV6-6 to TRBJ2-7; 9 bases align to TRBD1. Germline lookup yields CDR1 MNHNY and CDR2 SVGAGI (reference sequence). J lost 2 bases, V lost 5 bases, and 1 base had no gene match. The CDR3 contains 13 residues. As DNA, the CDR3 is TGTGCCAGCAGTCGGGACAGGGCCTACGAGCAGTACGTC. Translation: CASSRDRAYEQYV.

The chain combines TRBV5-1 with TRBJ2-3; TRBD1 agrees at 10 bases. CDR3 size: 16 residues. After removal of 1 base from V and 3 bases from J, the junction contained 5 bases not matched to a gene. Per the germline V gene, CDR1 is SGHRS and CDR2 is YFSETQ. The DNA of the CDR3 is TGCGCCAGCAGCTTGTCAGGGACAGGGGTTACAGATACGCAGTATTTT. It yields the protein CASSLSGTGVTDTQYF.

This chain uses TRBV4-1 with TRBJ1-5; 7 nucleotides agree with TRBD1. V dropped 2 bases and J dropped 1; count of bases not matched to a gene: 5. This CDR3 region has 16 residues. The germline CDR1 and CDR2 sequences are MGHRA and YSYEKL. CDR3 region: CASSQLQGQSNQPQHF. DNA of the CDR3: TGCGCCAGCAGCCAACTACAGGGGCAAAGCAATCAGCCCCAGCATTTT.

Ten or more counts support this clone. V and J are TRBV10-3 and TRBJ2-5; TRBD2 agrees at 12 bases. The ends lost 11 bases at V and 5 bases at J; junction bases unmatched: 9. The CDR3 is 14 amino acids. Germline CDR1 and CDR2: ENHRY and SYGVKD. CDR3 sequence reads: CAASSGGAFETQYF. CDR3 DNA: TGTGCCGCCTCTAGCGGGGGGGCATTTGAGACCCAGTACTTC.

The chain recombines TRBV14 with TRBJ2-6; 7 nucleotides align to TRBD1. CDR1 and CDR2 (germline): SGHDN, FVKESK. CDR3 length: 19 amino acids. J lost 2 bases, V lost 1 base, and 11 bases had no gene match. CDR3 residues: CASSQATGSVTTGANVLTF. DNA of the CDR3: TGTGCCAGCAGCCAAGCGACAGGGTCCGTAACGACTGGGGCCAACGTCCTGACTTTC.

The rearrangement links TRBV15 to TRBJ1-4; 9 bases agree with TRBD1. This CDR3 comprises 16 residues. CDR1 and CDR2 (germline): LNHNV, YYDKDF (reference sequence). V lost 1 base, J lost 7 bases, and 7 bases stayed unmatched. The CDR3 bases are TGTGCCACCAGCAGAGGTACACAGGGGGCGGGTGAAAAACTGTTTTTT. Amino acids: CATSRGTQGAGEKLFF.

This clone was observed a handful of times. The V gene is TRBV5-8, the J gene TRBJ1-4; perhaps TRBD1 as D (6 bases). Germline assignment: CDR1 SGHTS and CDR2 YDEGEE. The CDR3 extends over 15 amino acids. V was trimmed by 2 bases and J by 8 bases, leaving 16 bases between them. As DNA, the CDR3 is TGTGCCAGCAGCTTCGGGGGGGCGGGTGTCGAAAAACTGTTTTTT. Its translation is CASSFGGAGVEKLFF.

The V gene is TRBV2, the J gene TRBJ2-3; D uncertain. V dropped 8 bases and J dropped 0 bases, with 9 bases sitting between them. CDR3 length equals 13 residues. Germline V gives CDR1 SNHLY, CDR2 FYNNEI. Here the CDR3 DNA reads TGTGCCAGCTTGACAAGGAGCACAGATACGCAGTATTTT. This translates into CASLTRSTDTQYF.

The V call is TRBV24-1, the J call TRBJ1-1; maybe TRBD1 (6 bases). Germline loops: CDR1 KGHDR, CDR2 SFDVKD. Trimming pared 8 bases from V and 2 bases from J, leaving 17 bases between. This CDR3 has 15 residues. CDR3 residues: CATKIGRGPNTEAFF. CDR3 in DNA: TGTGCCACCAAAATAGGCAGGGGCCCTAACACTGAAGCTTTCTTT.

This sequence joins TRBV23-1 and TRBJ2-7, with 7 bases aligning to TRBD1. TRBV23-1 is filed as an ORF, its function uncertain. There are 18 residues in the CDR3. Germline trimming cut 0 bases from V and 4 bases from J; bases unmatched to any gene: 15. This CDR3 is CASSQSGRGKEDVYEQYV. CDR3 in DNA: TGCGCCAGCAGTCAATCGGGCAGGGGGAAAGAGGACGTTTACGAGCAGTACGTC.

V usage is TRBV7-2 and J usage is TRBJ1-2; tentative D call: TRBD1 (5 bases). Germline lookup yields CDR1 SGHTA and CDR2 FQGNSA. This CDR3 is 16 amino acids long. V gave up 5 bases and J gave up 4 bases, with 20 bases separating them. The CDR3 DNA reads as TGTGCCAGCAGCACCCCCCGGACGGACAAAACCTATGGCTACACCTTC. The encoded protein is CASSTPRTDKTYGYTF.

This clone was seen just once. The chain uses TRBV19 and TRBJ2-5, with 10 bases lining up with TRBD2. Germline loops: CDR1 LNHDA, CDR2 SQIVND (reference sequence). CDR3 length equals 16 residues. V lost 6 bases, J lost 1 base, and 8 bases stayed unmatched. This CDR3 reads CASSAPGTSAQETQYF. CDR3 nucleotide sequence: TGTGCCAGTAGCGCCCCGGGGACTAGCGCCCAAGAGACCCAGTACTTC.

This clone has a single count. The J gene is TRBJ1-5, the V gene TRBV19; unclear D gene. Germline-derived CDR1 and CDR2 are LNHDA and SQIVND (reference sequence). The CDR3 sequence is 11 residues long. Trimming pared 5 bases from V and 10 bases from J, leaving 9 bases between. The CDR3 coding sequence is TGTGCCAGTAGTTTGGGAGAACCCCAGCATTTT. Amino acid sequence: CASSLGEPQHF.

This clone was detected once. The V call is TRBV7-8, the J call TRBJ2-1; 7 nucleotides agree with TRBD2. V lost 1 base to trimming and J lost 6 bases; unmatched junction nucleotides: 9. The CDR3 totals 16 residues. In germline, CDR1 is SGHVS, CDR2 FQNEAQ. The DNA of the CDR3 is TGTGCCAGCAGCTTAGAGTTTAGGACTAGACTCAATGAGCAGTTCTTC. Translation: CASSLEFRTRLNEQFF.

CDR3 sequence reads: CAARGIVSWNTIYF. The CDR3 nucleotides are TGTGCCGCTAGGGGGATCGTTTCGTGGAACACCATATATTTT. V and J are TRBV30 and TRBJ1-3, with D possibly matching TRBD1 (6 bases). This CDR3 is built from 14 residues. The germline V and J ends were trimmed by 8 bases and 7 bases, with 21 bases remaining between them. Germline V gene sequence: CDR1 GTSNPN, CDR2 SVGIG (reference sequence).

The chain joins TRBV11-2 to TRBJ2-5; D gene ambiguous. V lost 3 bases and J 2 bases, leaving 4 bases between the germline ends. Germline lookup yields CDR1 SGHAT and CDR2 FQNNGV. The CDR3 has 12 amino acids. The CDR3 protein is CASSLQQETQYF. CDR3 nucleotides: TGTGCCAGCAGCTTGCAGCAAGAGACCCAGTACTTC.

The rearrangement uses TRBV6-5 and TRBJ1-1; D perhaps matches TRBD1 (5 bases). Per the germline V gene, CDR1 is MNHEY and CDR2 is SVGAGI. The germline V and J ends were trimmed by 2 bases and 1 base, with 8 bases remaining between them. The CDR3 totals 14 residues. CDR3 loop: CASSYRGQNTEAFF. For the CDR3, the DNA is TGTGCCAGCAGTTACAGAGGACAGAACACTGAAGCTTTCTTT.

This clone appeared once. The chain carries TRBV27 and TRBJ1-5; D gene unclear. The germline gives CDR1 MNHEY, CDR2 SMNVEV (reference sequence). Trimming pared 2 bases from V and 5 bases from J, leaving 7 bases between. The CDR3 extends over 13 amino acids. CDR3 loop: CASSLSQDQPQHF. Here the CDR3 DNA reads TGTGCCAGCAGTTTAAGTCAGGATCAGCCCCAGCATTTT.

On this clone: Compared with germline, one end of the junction differs, possibly owing to a read error. The V and J genes are TRBV3-1 (or the pseudogene TRBV3-2) and TRBJ2-1; TRBD2 agrees at 12 bases. Per germline, CDR1 LGHDT and CDR2 YNNKEL (reference sequence). CDR3 length equals 16 residues. The CDR3 region has the DNA TGTGCCAGCAGGCAAGGCACGCTAGCGGGGGGGCCTGTCCGATTCTTC. Translating it yields CASRQGTLAGGPVRFF.

J is TRBJ2-5 and V is TRBV11-2; TRBD2 matches at 7 bases. J was trimmed by 5 bases and V by 2 bases; bases with no gene match: 5. The germline V gene has CDR1 SGHAT and CDR2 FQNNGV. This CDR3 is 14 amino acids long. CDR3 nucleotides: TGTGCCAGCAGCTTACGCGGGGGAGGGGAGACCCAGTACTTC. This sequence encodes CASSLRGGGETQYF.